One sample yielded the 5 T cell receptor beta chains listed below, sequenced in a study of T cell clonotyping in hematopoietic cell transplantation. The data were produced by immunoSEQ multiplex PCR, yet TCRdb's version contains in-frame clones alone and is incomplete. The profile covers about 43,000 clones, with roughly 96% appearing a single time and 0.75% to 1% taken by the ten largest. Sequenced material: peripheral blood mononuclear cells. All receptors derive from a man between 25 and 39 years old in good health. Some clones in this sample may be carry-over from other donors' samples.

This clone has just one count. The CDR3 coding sequence is TGTGCCAGCAGTTTACTGGGACAGGCCACAGATACGCAGTATTTT. This gives the protein CASSLLGQATDTQYF. The chain is built from TRBV28 and TRBJ2-3; 8 bases fit TRBD1. This CDR3 spans 15 amino acids. Germline-derived CDR1 and CDR2 are MDHEN and SYDVKM. With 2 bases clipped from V and 2 bases from J, the junction kept 3 bases outside the gene matches. The variable domain in full, with the rest retrieved from reference TRBV28 and TRBJ2-3, is DVKVTQSSRYLVKRTGEKVFLECVQDMDHENMFWYRQDPGLGLRLIYFSYDVKMKEKGDIPEGYSVSREKKERFSLILESASTNQTSMYLCASSLLGQATDTQYFGPGTRLTVL.

The V and J genes are TRBV14 and TRBJ1-2; TRBD1 is a possible D gene (5 bases). The length of the CDR3 is 13 residues. Germline assignment: CDR1 SGHDN and CDR2 FVKESK. V shed 1 base and J shed 2 bases, with 5 bases lying between them. The CDR3 loop is CASSQGGNYGYTF. The CDR3 DNA is TGTGCCAGCAGCCAAGGGGGGAACTATGGCTACACCTTC.

This chain connects TRBV6-5 to TRBJ2-7; TRBD1 matches at 9 bases. The CDR3 totals 13 residues. The J segment lost 12 bases and the V segment lost 8 bases, leaving 14 bases of the junction unmatched. The V gene's germline CDR1 is MNHEY and CDR2 SVGAGI. For the CDR3, the DNA is TGTGCCAGCTTTGGGGAAACAGGGGGCAGTTGGTACTTC. Translation: CASFGETGGSWYF.

The V and J genes are TRBV2 and TRBJ2-7; D might be TRBD2 (5 bases). Trimming removed 6 bases at V and 3 bases at J, with 9 bases between. This CDR3 region has 12 residues. The germline V gene has CDR1 SNHLY and CDR2 FYNNEI. Here the CDR3 reads CASSPGIYEQYF. The CDR3, as DNA: TGTGCCAGCAGCCCCGGGATCTACGAGCAGTACTTC. Using reference TRBV2 and TRBJ2-7 for the parts outside the CDR3, the full variable domain is EPEVTQTPSHQVTQMGQEVILRCVPISNHLYFYWYRQILGQKVEFLVSFYNNEISEKSEIFDDQFSVERPDGSNFTLKIRSTKLEDSAMYFCASSPGIYEQYFGPGTRLTVT.

The rearrangement joins TRBV2 to TRBJ2-3; D is uncertain. V shed 1 base and J shed 3 bases, with 2 bases lying between them. The CDR3 sequence is 12 residues long. Germline CDR1 and CDR2: SNHLY and FYNNEI. CDR3 in DNA: TGTGCCAGCAGTGAAGGTACAGATACGCAGTATTTT. It yields the protein CASSEGTDTQYF. The complete variable domain, with remaining parts taken from reference TRBV2 and TRBJ2-3, reads EPEVTQTPSHQVTQMGQEVILRCVPISNHLYFYWYRQILGQKVEFLVSFYNNEISEKSEIFDDQFSVERPDGSNFTLKIRSTKLEDSAMYFCASSEGTDTQYFGPGTRLTVL.